This TCR beta chain originates from a study of vaccination and CD4 T cells after COVID-19. About the study: Control cultures received a CEFX pool, an HIV-1 Nef pool, or no peptide.

With respect to this clonotype: Its antigen is still unknown.

Treatment here: roughly 11-day PBMC culture with coronavirus spike peptide pools or control peptides (ViraFEST assay). Harvesting of the unexposed donor's CD4+ T cells predated the COVID-19 pandemic (2011-2018). Study-wide results and limits: Within convalescent individuals, 304 out of 307 vaccine-specific clones proved to be spike mono-reactive.

The Oncomine TCR Beta short-read assay generated sequence data from the DNA of cultured CD4+ T cells. Someone extracted genomic DNA from cultured CD4+ T cells. Each CDR3 protein is one row after TCRdb ran MiXCR on the PCR reads. The table lists 10,000 or so distinct CDR3 sequences, about 34% of them singletons, with over 11% in the top ten. The TCR sequence derives from a human donor in good health. Specimen: CD4+ T cells from blood, cultured in vitro.

The CDR3 reads CSASGGNTEAFF. As DNA, the CDR3 is TGCAGTGCTTCCGGGGGGAACACTGAAGCTTTCTTT. The chain links TRBV20-1 to TRBJ1-1, with a weak D call TRBD1 (5 bases). CDR1 is DFQATT and CDR2 is SNEGSKA in the germline V gene (reference sequence). CDR3 size: 12 residues. V shed 5 bases and J shed 1 base, with 8 bases lying between them.